The source of this T cell receptor (beta chain) is a study of T cells in Graves' hyperthyroidism and ophthalmopathy. This clonotype came up a few times. Amplified TCR beta CDR3 regions came from RNA transcripts. The HTBI primer set was used in a first-round RT-PCR of the TCR CDR3. TCRdb independently ran MiXCR on the multiplex PCR reads; one entry per CDR3 protein. The sample records hundreds of thousands of distinct CDR3 sequences, about 14% being singletons. Trimming took off 8 bases at V and 1 base at J, with 11 bases between the two ends. This CDR3 contains 13 residues. The germline CDR1 and CDR2 sequences are LGHNA and YNFKEQ. Thyroid ultrasound and orbital computed tomography, with clinical symptoms and serum thyroxine and TRAb, informed diagnoses. PBMCs stemmed from more than 7.5 ml fresh peripheral blood.

Material: blood. The chain joins TRBV4-2 to TRBJ1-1; tentatively, D is TRBD1 (6 bases). This receptor was obtained from a man between 18 and 29 years old with Graves' ophthalmopathy. This chain's CDR3 is CASGFRGNTEAFF. The CDR3 DNA sequence: TGTGCCAGCGGCTTCAGGGGGAACACTGAAGCTTTCTTT.